This TCR beta chain appears in the sequencing data of a study of CD8+ T cells in alopecia areata. Worth noting for this clone: These gene names are mouse names. The read is 4 residues too short to cover the CDR3 end, so that end is filled in from the germline J gene. This CDR3 is also generated by other DNA sequences in the sample.

The authors extracted RNA and reverse transcribed it into cDNA as the sequencing template. Repertoires were generated with immunoSEQ multiplex PCR, while TCRdb's copy carries only in-frame clones and drops some. The table records about 300,000 clones without singletons, the ten largest covering 1.2%. The CDR3 loop spans 13 amino acids. Germline-derived CDR1 and CDR2 are FNHDT and SITEND (reference sequence). Sorting relied on CD4, CD8alpha, NKG2D, NKG2ACE and other markers applied to pooled cutaneous lymph node cells. Sequencing was carried out using CD4+ T cells sorted from a lymph node. The TCR was taken from a C3H/HeJ mouse with alopecia areata. For the strain, the MHC haplotype given is H2-k. The chain uses TRBV19 and TRBJ2-4; 7 bases agree with TRBD2. CDR3 protein: CASSILGENTLYF. The CDR3 DNA, read in part, is TGTGCCAGCAGTATTCTGGGGGAAAAC.